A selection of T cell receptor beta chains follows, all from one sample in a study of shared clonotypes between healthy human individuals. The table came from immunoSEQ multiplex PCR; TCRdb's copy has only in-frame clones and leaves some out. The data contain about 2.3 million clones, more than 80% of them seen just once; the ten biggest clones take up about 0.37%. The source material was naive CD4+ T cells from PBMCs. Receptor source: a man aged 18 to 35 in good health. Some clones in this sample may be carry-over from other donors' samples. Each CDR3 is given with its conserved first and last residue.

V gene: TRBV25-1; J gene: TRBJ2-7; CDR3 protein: CASSEWSTGNTYEQYF
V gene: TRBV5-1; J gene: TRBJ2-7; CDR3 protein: CASSSTLRDFNEQYF
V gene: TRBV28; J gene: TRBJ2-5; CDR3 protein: CASTALGAGQETQYF
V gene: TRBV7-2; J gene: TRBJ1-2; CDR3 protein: CASSLSGGDYGYTF
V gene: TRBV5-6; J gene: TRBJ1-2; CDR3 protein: CASSSGRGDGYTF
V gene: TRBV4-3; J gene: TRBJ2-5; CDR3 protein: CASSPNSGRGETQYF
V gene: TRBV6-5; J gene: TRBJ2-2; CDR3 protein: CASTLSPTGELFF
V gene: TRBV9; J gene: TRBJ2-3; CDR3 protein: CASSPGTSASTDTQYF
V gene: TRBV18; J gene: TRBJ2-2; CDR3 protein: CASSPILGDPGELFF
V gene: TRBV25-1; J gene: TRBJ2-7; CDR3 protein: CASSERTETYEQYF
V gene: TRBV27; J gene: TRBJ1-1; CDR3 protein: CASRPWGVSTEAFF
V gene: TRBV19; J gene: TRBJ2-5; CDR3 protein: CASSIITSGPETQYF
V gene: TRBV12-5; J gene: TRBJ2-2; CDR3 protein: CASGLSPGHNTGELFF
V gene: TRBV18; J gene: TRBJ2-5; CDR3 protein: CASSPLLGDQETQYF
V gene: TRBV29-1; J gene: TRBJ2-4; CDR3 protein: CSVETSAKNIQYF